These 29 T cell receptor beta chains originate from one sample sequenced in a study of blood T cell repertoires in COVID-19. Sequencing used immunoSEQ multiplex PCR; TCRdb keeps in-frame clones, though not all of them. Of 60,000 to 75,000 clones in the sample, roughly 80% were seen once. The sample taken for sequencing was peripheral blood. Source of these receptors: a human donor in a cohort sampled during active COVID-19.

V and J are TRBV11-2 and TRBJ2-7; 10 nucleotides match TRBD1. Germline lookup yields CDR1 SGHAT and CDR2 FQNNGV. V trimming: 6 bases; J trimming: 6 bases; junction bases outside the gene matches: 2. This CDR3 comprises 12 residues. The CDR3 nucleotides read TGTGCCAGCAGTTGGACAGGGGGCGAGCAGTACGTC. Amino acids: CASSWTGGEQYV.

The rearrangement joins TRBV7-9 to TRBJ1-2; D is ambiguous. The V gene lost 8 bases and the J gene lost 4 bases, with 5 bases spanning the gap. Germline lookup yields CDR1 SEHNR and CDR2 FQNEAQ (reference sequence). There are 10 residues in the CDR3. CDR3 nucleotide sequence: TGTGCCAGCGGCAGCTATGGCTACACCTTC. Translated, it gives CASGSYGYTF.

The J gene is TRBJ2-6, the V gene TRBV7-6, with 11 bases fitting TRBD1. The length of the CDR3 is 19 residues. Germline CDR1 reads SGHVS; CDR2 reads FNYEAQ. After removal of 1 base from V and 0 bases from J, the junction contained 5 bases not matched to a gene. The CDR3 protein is CASSLGGTGGISGANVLTF. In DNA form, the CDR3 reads TGTGCCAGCAGCTTAGGGGGGACAGGGGGTATCTCTGGGGCCAACGTCCTGACTTTC.

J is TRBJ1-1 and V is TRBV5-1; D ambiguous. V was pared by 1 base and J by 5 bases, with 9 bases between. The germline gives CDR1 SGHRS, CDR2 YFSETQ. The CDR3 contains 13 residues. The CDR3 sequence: CASSLLADTEAFF. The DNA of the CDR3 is TGCGCCAGCAGCTTGCTGGCTGATACTGAAGCTTTCTTT.

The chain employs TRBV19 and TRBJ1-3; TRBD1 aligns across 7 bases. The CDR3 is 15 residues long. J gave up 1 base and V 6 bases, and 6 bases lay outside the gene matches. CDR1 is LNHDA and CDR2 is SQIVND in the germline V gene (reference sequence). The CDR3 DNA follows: TGTGCCAGTAGGGGCCTACAGGGGTCTGGAAACACCATATATTTT. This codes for CASRGLQGSGNTIYF.

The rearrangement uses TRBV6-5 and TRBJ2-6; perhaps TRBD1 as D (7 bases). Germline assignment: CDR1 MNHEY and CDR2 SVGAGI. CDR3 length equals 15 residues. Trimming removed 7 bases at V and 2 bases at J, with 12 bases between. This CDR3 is CASIGGTAGANVLTF. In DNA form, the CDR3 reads TGTGCCAGCATCGGCGGGACAGCTGGGGCCAACGTCCTGACTTTC.

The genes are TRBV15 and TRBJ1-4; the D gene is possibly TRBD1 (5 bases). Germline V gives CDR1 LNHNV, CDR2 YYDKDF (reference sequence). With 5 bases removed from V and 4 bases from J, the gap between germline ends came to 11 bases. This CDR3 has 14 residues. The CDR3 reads CATSFRGGNEKLFF. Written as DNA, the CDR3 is TGTGCCACCAGCTTCCGGGGGGGTAATGAAAAACTGTTTTTT.

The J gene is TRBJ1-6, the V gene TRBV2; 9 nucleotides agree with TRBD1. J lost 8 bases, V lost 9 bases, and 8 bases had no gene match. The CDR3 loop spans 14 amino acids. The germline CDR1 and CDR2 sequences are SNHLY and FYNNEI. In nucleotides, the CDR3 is TGTGCCAGTCTCCCTGGACAGGGGTATTCACCCCTCCACTTT. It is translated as CASLPGQGYSPLHF.

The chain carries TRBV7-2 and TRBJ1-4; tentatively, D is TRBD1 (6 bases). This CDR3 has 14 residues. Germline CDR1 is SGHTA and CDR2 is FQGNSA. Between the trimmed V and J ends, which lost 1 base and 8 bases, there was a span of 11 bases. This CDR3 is CASSLDHTGEKLFF. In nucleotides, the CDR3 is TGTGCCAGCAGCTTAGATCACACAGGGGAAAAACTGTTTTTT.

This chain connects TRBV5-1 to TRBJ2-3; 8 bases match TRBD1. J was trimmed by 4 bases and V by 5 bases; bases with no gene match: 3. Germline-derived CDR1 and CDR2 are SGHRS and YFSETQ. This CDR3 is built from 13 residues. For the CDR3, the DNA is TGCGCCAGCAGGTGGACAGGGTCAGATACGCAGTATTTT. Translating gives CASRWTGSDTQYF.

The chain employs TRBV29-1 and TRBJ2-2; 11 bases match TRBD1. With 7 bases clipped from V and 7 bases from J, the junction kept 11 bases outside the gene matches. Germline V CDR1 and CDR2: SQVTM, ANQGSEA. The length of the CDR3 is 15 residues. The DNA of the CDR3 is TGCAGCGCCCAGTCGGGGACAGGGGGTATCGGGGAGCTGTTTTTT. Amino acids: CSAQSGTGGIGELFF.

CDR3 nucleotides: TGTGCCAGCTCAGGAGAGGCCTACAATGAGCAGTTCTTC. It specifies CASSGEAYNEQFF. The chain combines TRBV18 with TRBJ2-1; D gene ambiguous. This CDR3 is built from 13 residues. Per the germline V gene, CDR1 is KGHSH and CDR2 is LQKENI. V was trimmed by 5 bases and J by 2 bases, leaving 7 bases between them.

CDR3 DNA sequence: TGTGCCAGCAGCCTCGAATCTGGACAGGACCAAGAGACCCAGTACTTC. Encoded protein: CASSLESGQDQETQYF. The genes are TRBV3-1 (or the pseudogene TRBV3-2) and TRBJ2-5; 7 bases fit TRBD1. The CDR3 is 16 residues long. The germline V gene encodes CDR1 LGHDT and CDR2 YNNKEL (reference sequence). V shed 4 bases, J shed 0 bases, and the junction held 8 bases outside the gene matches.

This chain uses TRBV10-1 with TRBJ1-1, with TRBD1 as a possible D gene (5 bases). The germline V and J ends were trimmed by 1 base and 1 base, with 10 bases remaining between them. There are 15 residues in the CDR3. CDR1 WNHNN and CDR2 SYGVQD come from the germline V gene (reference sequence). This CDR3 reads CASSEFTRANTEAFF. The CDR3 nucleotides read TGCGCCAGCAGTGAGTTTACCAGGGCGAACACTGAAGCTTTCTTT.

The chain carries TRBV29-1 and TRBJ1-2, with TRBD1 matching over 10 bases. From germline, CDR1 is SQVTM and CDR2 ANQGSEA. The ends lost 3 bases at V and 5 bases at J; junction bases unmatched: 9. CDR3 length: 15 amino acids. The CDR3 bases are TGCAGCGTTGAGAAGGGACAGGGGTTTGGGTATGGCTACACCTTC. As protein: CSVEKGQGFGYGYTF.

This chain's CDR3 is CASSPRETQGGQPQHF. The CDR3 coding sequence is TGTGCCAGCTCACCACGCGAAACTCAGGGAGGTCAGCCCCAGCATTTT. J is TRBJ1-5 and V is TRBV18; perhaps TRBD1 as D (5 bases). The CDR3 loop spans 16 amino acids. With 1 base removed from V and 6 bases from J, the gap between germline ends came to 16 bases. The V gene's germline CDR1 is KGHSH and CDR2 LQKENI.

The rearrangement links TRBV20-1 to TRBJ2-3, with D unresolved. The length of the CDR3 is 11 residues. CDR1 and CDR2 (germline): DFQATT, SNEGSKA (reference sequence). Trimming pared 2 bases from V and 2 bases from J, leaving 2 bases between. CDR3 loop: CSARHTDTQYF. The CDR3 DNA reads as TGCAGTGCTAGACACACAGATACGCAGTATTTT.

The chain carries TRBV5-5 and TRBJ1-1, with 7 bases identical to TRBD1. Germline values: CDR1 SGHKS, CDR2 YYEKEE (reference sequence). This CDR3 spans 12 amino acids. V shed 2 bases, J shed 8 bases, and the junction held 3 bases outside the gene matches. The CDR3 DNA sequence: TGTGCCAGCAGCTTTCTGGACAGGGAAGCTTTCTTT. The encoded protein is CASSFLDREAFF.

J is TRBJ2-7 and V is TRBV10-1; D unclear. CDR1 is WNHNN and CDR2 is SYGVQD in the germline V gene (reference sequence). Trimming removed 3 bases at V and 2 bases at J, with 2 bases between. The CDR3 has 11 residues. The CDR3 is CASSDAYEQYF. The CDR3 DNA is TGCGCCAGCAGTGACGCCTACGAGCAGTACTTC.

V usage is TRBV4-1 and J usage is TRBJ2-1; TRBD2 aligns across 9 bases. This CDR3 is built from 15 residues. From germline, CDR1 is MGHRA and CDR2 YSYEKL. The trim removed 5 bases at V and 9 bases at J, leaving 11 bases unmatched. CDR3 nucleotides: TGCGCCAGCAGCGAACCCGTGACTAGCGGCGGTGAGCAGTTCTTC. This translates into CASSEPVTSGGEQFF.

DNA for the CDR3: TGTGCCAGCAGCCCTATTAGCGGGGGGGCCCGCAACGAGCAGTACTTC. It encodes CASSPISGGARNEQYF. The genes are TRBV11-1 and TRBJ2-7, with 11 bases identical to TRBD2. J gave up 5 bases and V 5 bases, and 11 bases lay outside the gene matches. This CDR3 comprises 16 residues. Germline CDR1 SGHAT, CDR2 FQDESV (reference sequence).

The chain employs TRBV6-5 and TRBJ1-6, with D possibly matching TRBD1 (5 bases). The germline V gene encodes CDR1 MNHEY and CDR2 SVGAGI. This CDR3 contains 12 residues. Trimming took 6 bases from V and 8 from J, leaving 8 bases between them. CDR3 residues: CASSQGYSPLHF. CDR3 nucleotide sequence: TGTGCCAGCAGCCAGGGTTATTCACCCCTCCACTTT.

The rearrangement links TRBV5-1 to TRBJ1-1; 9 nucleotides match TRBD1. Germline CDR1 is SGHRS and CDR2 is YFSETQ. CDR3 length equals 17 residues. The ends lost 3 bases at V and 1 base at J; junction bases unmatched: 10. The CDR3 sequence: CASSSRTGATPNTEAFF. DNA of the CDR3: TGCGCCAGCAGCTCCAGGACAGGGGCGACCCCGAACACTGAAGCTTTCTTT.

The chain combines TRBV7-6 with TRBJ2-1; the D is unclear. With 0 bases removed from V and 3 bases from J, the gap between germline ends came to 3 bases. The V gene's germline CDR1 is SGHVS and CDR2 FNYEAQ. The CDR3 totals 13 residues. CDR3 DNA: TGTGCCAGCAGCTTAGCCAACTACAATGAGCAGTTCTTC. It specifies CASSLANYNEQFF.

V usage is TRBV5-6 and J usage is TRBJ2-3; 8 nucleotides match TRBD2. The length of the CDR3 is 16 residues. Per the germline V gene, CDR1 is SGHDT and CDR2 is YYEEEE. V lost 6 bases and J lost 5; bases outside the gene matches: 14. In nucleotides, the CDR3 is TGTGCCAGCACCAGAACGGGACTAGAAGGGAGAGATACGCAGTATTTT. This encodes CASTRTGLEGRDTQYF.

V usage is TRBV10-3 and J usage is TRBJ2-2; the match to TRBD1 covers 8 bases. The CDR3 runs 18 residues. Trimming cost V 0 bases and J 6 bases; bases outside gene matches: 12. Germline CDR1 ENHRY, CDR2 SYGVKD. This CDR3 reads CAISESWTGTGQAGELFF. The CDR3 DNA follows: TGTGCCATCAGTGAGTCGTGGACAGGGACGGGGCAGGCCGGGGAGCTGTTTTTT.

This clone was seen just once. In nucleotides, the CDR3 is TGCGCCAGCAGCTTGGCTTTCACAACCCAGGTCCGATACACTGAAGCTTTCTTT. This codes for CASSLAFTTQVRYTEAFF. The chain recombines TRBV5-1 with TRBJ1-1; D gene unclear. Germline values: CDR1 SGHRS, CDR2 YFSETQ. The germline V and J ends were trimmed by 0 bases and 3 bases, with 21 bases remaining between them. This CDR3 contains 18 residues.

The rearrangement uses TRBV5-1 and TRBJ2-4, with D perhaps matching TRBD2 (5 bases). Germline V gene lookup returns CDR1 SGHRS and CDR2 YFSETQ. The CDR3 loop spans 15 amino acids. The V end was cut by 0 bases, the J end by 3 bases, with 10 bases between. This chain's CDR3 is CASSLGTGYKNIQYF. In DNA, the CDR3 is TGCGCCAGCAGCTTGGGAACGGGGTACAAAAACATTCAGTACTTC.

CDR3 protein: CASSPGDRNQETQYF. CDR3 nucleotide sequence: TGTGCCAGCAGCCCCGGGGACAGGAACCAAGAGACCCAGTACTTC. This chain uses TRBV3-1 (or the pseudogene TRBV3-2) with TRBJ2-5; 8 bases match TRBD1. This CDR3 has 15 amino acids. The ends lost 4 bases at V and 0 bases at J; junction bases unmatched: 4. Germline assignment: CDR1 LGHDT and CDR2 YNNKEL (reference sequence).